This T cell receptor (beta chain) was profiled in a study of sequential checkpoint blockade in melanoma. Study-level background: Randomization was 1:1 between first-line nivolumab→ipilimumab and ipilimumab→nivolumab. Both treatment sequences were followed by maintenance nivolumab.

Treatment in this sample: randomized to nivolumab then ipilimumab (arm A) or the reverse (arm B). From thawed PBMCs, live CD3+CD8+ cells negative for CD19 and CD56 were sorted. TCRdb's table, derived via immunoSEQ multiplex PCR, lists solely in-frame clones and lacks some. The table has over 10,000 clones, over 65% seen once. This clone was seen a handful of times. The V gene's germline CDR1 is ENHRY and CDR2 SYGVKD. V was cut by 11 bases and J by 3 bases, with 15 bases left in between. The CDR3 runs 13 residues. The chain combines TRBV10-3 with TRBJ2-3; possibly TRBD1 for D (7 bases). The TCR comes from a human donor with melanoma. The sequencing here drew on CD8+ T cells sorted from blood (inferred from file names), taken from a patient given nivolumab and ipilimumab in sequence. The CDR3 DNA follows: TGTGCCGCAGGGGGGTTTGGGACAGATACGCAGTATTTT. Translated, it gives CAAGGFGTDTQYF.